The 12 T cell receptor beta chains given below trace back to one sample, sequenced in a study of OX40 agonist ivuxolimab in advanced cancers. Sequenced by immunoSEQ multiplex PCR; TCRdb stores in-frame clones only, minus some. The table has about 36,000 clones, about 88% seen once; the top ten hold roughly 4%. Specimen: CD4+ or CD8+ T cells sorted from blood, collected in a trial of the OX40 agonist ivuxolimab. These receptors all come from an adult with an advanced solid tumor such as melanoma, head and neck, liver or kidney cancer.

The table lists this clone with a few counts. J is TRBJ1-3 and V is TRBV30, with 7 bases lining up with TRBD1. This CDR3 is 14 amino acids long. Trimming removed 8 bases from V and 0 bases from J; junction bases left unmatched: 7. In germline, CDR1 is GTSNPN, CDR2 SVGIG (reference sequence). As DNA, the CDR3 is TGTGCCCTAGACAGGGCCCCCTCTGGAAACACCATATATTTT. Translated, it gives CALDRAPSGNTIYF.

The chain uses TRBV2 and TRBJ1-5, with D unclear. Germline V gives CDR1 SNHLY, CDR2 FYNNEI. The CDR3 is 15 amino acids. Trimming shortened V by 8 bases and J by 0 bases, and 14 bases separated the two germline ends. CDR3 DNA sequence: TGTGCCAGCCAGGCAGGACTACCTAGCAATCAGCCCCAGCATTTT. Its translation: CASQAGLPSNQPQHF. The variable domain in full, completed from reference TRBV2 and TRBJ1-5, reads EPEVTQTPSHQVTQMGQEVILRCVPISNHLYFYWYRQILGQKVEFLVSFYNNEISEKSEIFDDQFSVERPDGSNFTLKIRSTKLEDSAMYFCASQAGLPSNQPQHFGDGTRLSIL.

This clone was seen a handful of times. V is TRBV18 and J is TRBJ1-1; TRBD1 is a possible D gene (5 bases). The germline V gene has CDR1 KGHSH and CDR2 LQKENI. The CDR3 has 14 amino acids. Trimming cost V 1 base and J 4 bases, with 10 bases left between them. The CDR3 DNA reads as TGTGCCAGCTCACCACACAAGGGGAGCACTGAAGCTTTCTTT. Translated: CASSPHKGSTEAFF.

The chain is built from TRBV9 and TRBJ2-1; D is unclear. From germline, CDR1 is SGDLS and CDR2 YYNGEE. The CDR3 has 12 residues. V lost 3 bases, J lost 7 bases, and 8 bases lay in between. This CDR3 reads CASSAKGNEQFF. DNA for the CDR3: TGTGCCAGCAGCGCCAAGGGTAATGAGCAGTTCTTC.

The chain recombines TRBV5-1 with TRBJ2-3, with 8 bases identical to TRBD2. Germline values: CDR1 SGHRS, CDR2 YFSETQ. The V gene end was trimmed by 5 bases and the J gene end by 0 bases; junction bases not matched to a gene: 5. CDR3 length equals 15 residues. CDR3 sequence: CASRRLASSTDTQYF. The CDR3 bases are TGCGCCAGCAGAAGACTAGCGTCTAGCACAGATACGCAGTATTTT.

The chain employs TRBV19 and TRBJ2-1; TRBD2 matches 10 bases. Per germline, CDR1 LNHDA and CDR2 SQIVND (reference sequence). The ends lost 2 bases at V and 4 bases at J; junction bases unmatched: 11. There are 18 residues in the CDR3. The CDR3 region is CASSISSGGAALYNEQFF. CDR3 DNA: TGTGCCAGTAGTATATCCAGCGGGGGGGCCGCATTATACAATGAGCAGTTCTTC.

The V and J genes are TRBV27 and TRBJ2-5; TRBD2 matches at 10 bases. Trimming at V came to 3 bases and at J to 2 bases, leaving 6 bases not matched to a gene. The germline gives CDR1 MNHEY, CDR2 SMNVEV (reference sequence). This CDR3 has 16 amino acids. CDR3 loop: CASSLGVAGGQETQYF. The CDR3 nucleotides read TGTGCCAGCAGTTTGGGGGTAGCGGGAGGACAAGAGACCCAGTACTTC.

The genes are TRBV7-2 and TRBJ1-6; D is ambiguous. The CDR3 runs to 13 residues. The germline V gene has CDR1 SGHTA and CDR2 FQGNSA. Trimming removed 3 bases from V and 9 bases from J, with 9 bases in between. The CDR3 region has the DNA TGTGCCAGCAGCTTGGATCGGAGTTCACCCCTCCACTTT. It specifies CASSLDRSSPLHF. The full variable domain, completed using reference TRBV7-2 and TRBJ1-6, is GAGVSQSPSNKVTEKGKDVELRCDPISGHTALYWYRQSLGQGLEFLIYFQGNSAPDKSGLPSDRFSAERTGGSVSTLTIQRTQQEDSAVYLCASSLDRSSPLHFGNGTRLTVT.

V usage is TRBV5-1 and J usage is TRBJ1-2; 7 bases align to TRBD1. This CDR3 is built from 13 residues. The germline gives CDR1 SGHRS, CDR2 YFSETQ. V lost 4 bases to trimming and J lost 3 bases; unmatched junction nucleotides: 3. CDR3 sequence (DNA): TGCGCCAGCAGCAAAGGACAGGACTATGGCTACACCTTC. Amino acid sequence: CASSKGQDYGYTF. Full variable domain (rest looked up from reference TRBV5-1 and TRBJ1-2): KAGVTQTPRYLIKTRGQQVTLSCSPISGHRSVSWYQQTPGQGLQFLFEYFSETQRNKGNFPGRFSGRQFSNSRSEMNVSTLELGDSALYLCASSKGQDYGYTFGSGTRLTVV.

The chain has TRBV28 and TRBJ1-4; tentatively, D is TRBD1 (5 bases). The CDR3 consists of 16 residues. V shed 3 bases and J shed 8 bases, with 19 bases lying between them. Germline CDR1 is MDHEN and CDR2 is SYDVKM. In DNA, the CDR3 is TGTGCCAGCAGTTTGTGGGATGGGGGGTTTAGAGAAAAACTGTTTTTT. It encodes CASSLWDGGFREKLFF.

This rearrangement joins TRBV13 to TRBJ1-5; D remains unclear. V lost 6 bases and J lost 0, with 6 bases in between. Germline values: CDR1 PRHDT, CDR2 FYEKMQ (reference sequence). The CDR3 has 13 residues. The chain's CDR3 is CASSRDSNQPQHF. CDR3 in DNA: TGTGCCAGCAGTAGGGATAGCAATCAGCCCCAGCATTTT.

V usage is TRBV18 and J usage is TRBJ2-5; D is possibly TRBD1 (6 bases). The length of the CDR3 is 13 residues. Germline V gene data show CDR1 as KGHSH and CDR2 as LQKENI. The V end lost 4 bases, the J end lost 5 bases, and 11 bases lay between the germline ends. DNA of the CDR3: TGTGCCAGCTCACTTAACAGGGATGAGACCCAGTACTTC. As protein: CASSLNRDETQYF.